This TCR beta chain derives from a study of cytomegalovirus exposure and HLA in healthy donors. Study information: Approximately 81% of 398 genotyped donors fell in the Caucasian-associated ancestry cluster. Study results and caveats: Most of the CMV-associated TCR beta chains (in a later analysis) appeared to be HLA-restricted. Whilst most TCR sequences proved rare, a subset of public TCRs occurred across many donors. When the data were analyzed later, several of the most significant clusters appeared to be linked to common viral pathogens.

V lost 6 bases and J 0 bases, leaving 19 bases between the germline ends. The CDR3 spans 17 residues. Germline CDR1 reads SGHRS; CDR2 reads YFSETQ. The PCR ran on 60 Vbeta and 13 Jbeta primers. The protocol was immunoSEQ multiplex PCR, while the TCRdb copy is restricted to in-frame clones and leaves out a portion. The sample has around 70,000 clones. On this clone itself: Its target is not known.

V is TRBV5-1 and J is TRBJ1-3, with D perhaps TRBD1 (5 bases). The specimen sequenced was PBMCs. The sequence came from a female donor in good health and CMV-seropositive. CDR3 region: CASTIGDLPVSGNTIYF. In DNA form, the CDR3 reads TGCGCCAGCACCATAGGGGATTTACCTGTCTCTGGAAACACCATATATTTT.